This is a list of T cell receptor beta chains from one sample in a study of monozygotic twins with inflammatory bowel disease. TCRdb derives one entry per CDR3 protein from the 5' RACE reads, leaving out DNA. The sample has fewer than 550,000 distinct CDR3 sequences. Sample: blood. The source is a human donor with ulcerative colitis or Crohn's disease, or a healthy co-twin of an affected twin (not recorded which). The CDR3 runs from the conserved cysteine through the conserved F or W.

V	J	CDR3
TRBV7-2	TRBJ1-1	CASSSGTDEAFF
TRBV29-1	TRBJ2-1	CSVEVFGTEYHEQFF
TRBV3-1	TRBJ2-7	CASSLGTSGAHEEQYF
TRBV4-3	TRBJ2-1	CASSQEVPLALSYNEQFF
TRBV12-3/TRBV12-4	TRBJ2-1	CASSLHGGGLHNEQFF
TRBV7-8	TRBJ2-1	CASSLKRVPYNEQFF
TRBV10-3	TRBJ2-1	CAISESPGLAGSYEQFF
TRBV19	TRBJ1-5	CASSFQTANQPQHF
TRBV4-2	TRBJ2-3	CASSQDHGGAPDTQYF
TRBV20-1	TRBJ2-7	CSARPDLPTGNEQYF
TRBV6-5	TRBJ2-5	CASSYSKSLWETQYF
TRBV15	TRBJ2-3	CATSDMATASTDTQYF
TRBV12-3/TRBV12-4	TRBJ1-1	CASSRPPGTEAFF
TRBV10-3	TRBJ2-7	CAIGSFYEQYF
TRBV29-1	TRBJ2-1	CSVDQIAGEVNEQFF
TRBV7-2	TRBJ2-3	CASSLAAGAQADTQYF
TRBV7-6	TRBJ2-1	CASSWRRLAGDEQFF
TRBV6-4	TRBJ2-3	CASSLDRGDTQYF
TRBV19	TRBJ1-2	CASSFDRGGGYTF
TRBV29-1	TRBJ1-1	CSVEDPKNTEAFF
TRBV5-1	TRBJ2-7	CASSPTSGGVYEQYF
TRBV20-1	TRBJ1-1	CSAREVVGGERAFF
TRBV5-6	TRBJ1-2	CASSSILTGGSYGYTF
TRBV5-1	TRBJ2-6	CASEKTGGFRAGANVLTF
TRBV29-1	TRBJ1-2	CSGGGSEGYTF
TRBV27	TRBJ2-3	CASSLSATGRGTGTDTQYF
TRBV29-1	TRBJ1-2	CSVGIGDDGYTF
TRBV12-3/TRBV12-4	TRBJ1-1	CASSLGGSMAEAFF
TRBV7-9	TRBJ1-1	CASSQSSGHSLNTEAFF
TRBV7-9	TRBJ2-2	CASIMVGARSTGELFF
TRBV7-2	TRBJ1-2	CASSLMSVYTF
TRBV2	TRBJ1-6	CASRATGTDYSPLHF
TRBV7-2	TRBJ2-3	CASSSSAGAGTDTQYF
TRBV5-1	TRBJ2-7	CASSADLMTYEQYF
TRBV28	TRBJ1-5	CASSLLPLGGNQPQHF
TRBV10-3	TRBJ2-7	CAISESGLAKGYEQYF